This TCR beta chain originates from a study of graft-versus-host responses after intestinal transplantation. As for the study in general: The recipients all started with anti-thymocyte globulin induction and then took tacrolimus and steroids for around three years.

Concerning this clone itself: The antigen is not known.

The repertoire was sequenced with immunoSEQ multiplex PCR; TCRdb's copy has only in-frame clones and lacks some. The profile shows about 90,000 clones, about 94% of them singletons. This CDR3 has 13 residues. Trimming left V 6 bases short and J 2 bases short, with 10 bases between. Germline CDR1 reads MDHEN; CDR2 reads SYDVKM. Study results and caveats: Among recipient marrow samples, GvH clones were found; some appeared first in ileum or blood. Early post-transplant HvG declines showed an association with peak circulating GvH clone levels.

The chain employs TRBV28 and TRBJ1-2; maybe TRBD1 (6 bases). This receptor was identified in a human donor who was the organ donor for an intestinal transplant. The source material was unstimulated CD4+ T cells sorted from spleen or lymph node cells, sampled before transplant. The CDR3 spells CASSYGQNYGYTF. The CDR3 region has the DNA TGTGCCAGCAGCTACGGACAGAACTATGGCTACACCTTC.